A selection of T cell receptor beta chains follows, all from one sample in a study of T-cell memory formation after mild COVID-19. MiXCR was run by TCRdb on the 5' RACE reads, yielding one entry per CDR3 protein. The repertoire includes under 350,000 distinct CDR3 sequences, roughly 16% of them detected once, and roughly 20% sits in the top ten. The sequencing input was PBMCs or a T cell subset sorted from them (not recorded which). Receptor source: a man between 18 and 29 years old who had mild COVID-19 (a few samples of this study predate the infection). Cell type and time point are not known. Each CDR3 is given with its conserved first and last residue. D genes are given only for firm matches. A clone size is listed for some rows: how often the clone was seen (once, few, many), or a class if it is expanded.

D gene,CDR3 length,V gene,J gene,clone size,CDR3 protein,CDR3 DNA
TRBD2,14,TRBV11-2,TRBJ2-1,.,CASTRGGRNNEQFF,TGTGCCAGCACCCGCGGGGGGCGAAACAATGAGCAGTTCTTC
TRBD2,15,TRBV12-5,TRBJ2-1,few,CASGLVRLAGAEQFF,TGTGCTAGTGGTTTGGTAAGGCTAGCGGGGGCCGAGCAGTTCTTC
TRBD2,14,TRBV3-1,TRBJ2-3,.,CASSQTSHTDTQYF,TGTGCCAGCAGCCAGACTAGCCACACAGATACGCAGTATTTT
.,14,TRBV6-2/TRBV6-3,TRBJ2-2,few,CASSLDPKGGELFF,TGTGCCAGCAGTTTGGATCCTAAGGGCGGGGAGCTGTTTTTT
.,13,TRBV5-6,TRBJ2-3,few,CASSLGPTYTQYF,TGTGCCAGCAGTTTAGGCCCCACATATACGCAGTATTTT
TRBD1,17,TRBV2,TRBJ1-5,.,CASSERTGPGSNQPQHF,TGTGCCAGCAGTGAACGGACAGGTCCGGGTAGCAATCAGCCCCAGCATTTT
TRBD2,15,TRBV7-3,TRBJ2-3,few,CASSLYGGSADTQYF,TGTGCCAGCAGCTTATACGGGGGGAGCGCAGATACGCAGTATTTT
TRBD1,17,TRBV4-3,TRBJ2-7,many,CASSQVTRAGGRGEQYF,TGCGCCAGCAGCCAAGTCACTCGGGCAGGGGGTCGAGGCGAGCAGTACTTC
.,15,TRBV6-6,TRBJ2-5,few,CASSYSKFGEGTQYF,TGTGCCAGCAGTTACTCGAAGTTCGGTGAAGGGACCCAGTACTTC
.,13,TRBV7-9,TRBJ2-5,.,CASSLEAAETQYF,TGTGCCAGCAGCTTAGAAGCAGCGGAGACCCAGTACTTC
.,11,TRBV20-1,TRBJ1-2,.,CSASALYGYTF,TGCAGTGCTTCGGCCCTCTATGGCTACACCTTC
.,16,TRBV25-1,TRBJ1-5,many,CASSEDSEYSNQPQHF,TGTGCCAGCAGTGAGGACAGTGAGTATAGCAATCAGCCCCAGCATTTT
TRBD1,14,TRBV27,TRBJ1-2,.,CASRRAGGYYGYTF,TGTGCCAGCAGGCGGGCAGGGGGGTACTATGGCTACACCTTC
.,11,TRBV20-1,TRBJ2-1,.,CSARVNNEQFF,TGCAGTGCTAGAGTGAACAATGAGCAGTTCTTC
.,13,TRBV12-3/TRBV12-4,TRBJ1-2,.,CASSLTQGQGYTF,TGTGCCAGCAGTTTAACGCAGGGGCAGGGCTACACCTTC
.,13,TRBV15,TRBJ2-7,few,CATSFDRTYEQYF,TGTGCCACCAGTTTTGACAGGACCTACGAGCAGTACTTC
.,13,TRBV19,TRBJ2-7,few,CASSYRISYEQYF,TGTGCCAGTAGTTATCGGATTTCCTACGAGCAGTACTTC
.,14,TRBV6-5,TRBJ1-1,.,CASSRDGRWTEAFF,TGTGCCAGCAGTCGGGACGGCCGGTGGACTGAAGCTTTCTTT
.,13,TRBV5-1,TRBJ2-3,few,CASSAGFADTQYF,TGCGCCAGCAGCGCGGGATTTGCGGATACGCAGTATTTT
.,17,TRBV30,TRBJ2-5,.,CAWYPKTDGGGGETQYF,TGTGCCTGGTACCCCAAAACAGACGGGGGCGGGGGAGAGACCCAGTACTTC
.,13,TRBV7-9,TRBJ1-1,.,CASSLYEATEAFF,TGTGCCAGCAGCTTATATGAAGCCACTGAAGCTTTCTTT
.,14,TRBV10-3,TRBJ2-3,.,CAIRPGQGTDTQYF,TGTGCCATCAGGCCAGGCCAGGGCACAGATACGCAGTATTTT
TRBD1,16,TRBV7-2,TRBJ2-5,few,CASSLGAGTGPRTQYF,TGTGCCAGCAGCTTAGGGGCCGGGACAGGTCCAAGGACCCAGTACTTC
.,12,TRBV12-3/TRBV12-4,TRBJ2-2,many,CASSSPGGELFF,TGTGCCAGCAGTTCTCCCGGCGGGGAGCTGTTTTTT
.,13,TRBV9,TRBJ1-5,.,CASSVAHDQPQHF,TGTGCCAGCAGCGTAGCTCATGATCAGCCCCAGCATTTT
.,12,TRBV6-1,TRBJ1-1,.,CASRNLDTEAFF,TGTGCCAGCAGGAACTTGGACACTGAAGCTTTCTTT
.,13,TRBV20-1,TRBJ1-2,.,CSARRDLKGGYTF,TGCAGTGCTAGAAGGGACCTTAAAGGGGGCTACACCTTC
.,14,TRBV5-5,TRBJ1-6,.,CASSFDPANSPLHF,TGTGCCAGCAGCTTCGACCCGGCGAACTCACCCCTCCACTTT
TRBD1,14,TRBV6-5,TRBJ1-5,.,CASRQGQPNQPQHF,TGTGCCAGCAGACAGGGACAGCCGAATCAGCCCCAGCATTTT
.,13,TRBV4-1,TRBJ1-6,.,CASSQTYNSPLHF,TGCGCCAGCAGCCAAACCTATAATTCACCCCTCCACTTT
TRBD1,16,TRBV4-1,TRBJ2-4,once,CASSQLHRTGHNIQYF,TGCGCCAGCAGCCAGCTACACCGGACAGGGCATAACATTCAGTACTTC
.,14,TRBV5-1,TRBJ2-3,few,CASSMAVGIDTQYF,TGCGCCAGCAGCATGGCAGTGGGTATAGATACGCAGTATTTT
.,15,TRBV6-5,TRBJ2-7,.,CASSYSTAKPYEQYF,TGTGCCAGCAGTTACTCGACTGCGAAGCCCTACGAGCAGTACTTC
.,15,TRBV4-1,TRBJ1-3,few,CASSQAGTTGNTIYF,TGCGCCAGCAGCCAAGCCGGGACAACTGGAAACACCATATATTTT
TRBD2,16,TRBV27,TRBJ2-1,.,CASSGTSGGVPNEQFF,TGTGCCAGCAGTGGAACTAGCGGGGGGGTACCCAATGAGCAGTTCTTC
.,13,TRBV7-2,TRBJ1-2,.,CASSLMRAVGYTF,TGTGCCAGCAGCTTAATGAGGGCGGTCGGCTACACCTTC
.,13,TRBV6-2/TRBV6-3,TRBJ1-1,many,CASLQEPNTEAFF,TGTGCCAGTCTACAGGAGCCGAACACTGAAGCTTTCTTT
TRBD1,13,TRBV29-1,TRBJ2-7,few,CSVGWDRGDEQYF,TGCAGCGTTGGTTGGGACAGGGGGGACGAGCAGTACTTC
.,14,TRBV6-2/TRBV6-3,TRBJ1-5,.,CASSFGQLNQPQHF,TGTGCCAGCAGTTTTGGGCAGCTCAATCAGCCCCAGCATTTT
.,15,TRBV11-2,TRBJ1-5,few,CASSLGLTSNQPQHF,TGTGCCAGCAGCTTAGGTCTGACCAGCAATCAGCCCCAGCATTTT
.,15,TRBV9,TRBJ2-2,few,CASSVVGGGTGELFF,TGTGCCAGCAGCGTAGTAGGAGGGGGGACCGGGGAGCTGTTTTTT
TRBD2,12,TRBV20-1,TRBJ2-1,.,CSASPSGGIVFF,TGCAGTGCTAGTCCGAGCGGGGGTATTGTATTCTTC
TRBD2,17,TRBV9,TRBJ2-5,.,CASSVGGSGGSQETQYF,TGTGCCAGCAGCGTAGGGGGTAGCGGGGGCTCCCAAGAGACCCAGTACTTC
TRBD2,15,TRBV20-1,TRBJ2-1,.,CSASLPGGAPNEQFF,TGCAGTGCTAGCCTACCGGGAGGGGCTCCTAATGAGCAGTTCTTC
TRBD1,16,TRBV12-3/TRBV12-4,TRBJ1-2,.,CASSHSGQIISEGYTF,TGTGCCAGCAGCCATTCGGGACAGATCATCTCAGAAGGCTACACCTTC
TRBD2,15,TRBV6-4,TRBJ2-3,many,CASSDGAGGQDTQYF,TGTGCCAGCAGTGACGGTGCGGGGGGGCAAGATACGCAGTATTTT
.,15,TRBV5-1,TRBJ1-1,few,CASSTPTGRNTEAFF,TGCGCCAGCAGCACCCCGACAGGACGGAACACTGAAGCTTTCTTT